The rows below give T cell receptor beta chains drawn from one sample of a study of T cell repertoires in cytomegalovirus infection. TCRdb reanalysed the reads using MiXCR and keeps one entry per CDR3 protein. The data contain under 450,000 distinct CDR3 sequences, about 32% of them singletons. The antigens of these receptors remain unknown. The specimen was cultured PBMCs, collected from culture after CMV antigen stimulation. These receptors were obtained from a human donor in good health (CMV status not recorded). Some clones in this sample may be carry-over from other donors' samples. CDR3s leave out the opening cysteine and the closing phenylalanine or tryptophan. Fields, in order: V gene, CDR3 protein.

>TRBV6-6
ASKVTSVSNEQF
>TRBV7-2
ASSLNRGGDIQY
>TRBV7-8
ASSLDLSGFSGYT
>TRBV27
ASSLREDLGTEAF
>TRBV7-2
ASSLASSGRARDTQY
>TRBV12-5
ASGPGMYEQY
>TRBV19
ASKGAGTNTGELF
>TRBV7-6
ASSFGINEKLF
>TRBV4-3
ASSQGQGYNEQF
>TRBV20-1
SAGPGLVGYEQY
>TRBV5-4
ASSLTVESPLH
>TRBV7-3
ASSPEWRAYHNEQF
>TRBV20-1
SASYGNTGELF
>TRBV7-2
ASSLAGQGGWGGLGGNTEAF
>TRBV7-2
ASSLVSRGRDSNQPQH
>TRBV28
ASSFAHSLSYEQY
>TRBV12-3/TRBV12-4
ASSYEGQRYNEQF
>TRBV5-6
ASSYDRGETQY
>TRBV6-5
ASSYFQSSYEQY
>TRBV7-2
ASTLGSNSYNEQF
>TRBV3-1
ASSQGQGNNSPLH
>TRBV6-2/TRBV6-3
ASSYSNRYQPQH
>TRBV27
ASIFRTQETQY
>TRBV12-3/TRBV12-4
ASTSGLIQETQY
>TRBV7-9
ASSPGQNGYT
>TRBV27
ASSGYGTTEAF
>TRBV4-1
ASSRTGTPNEQF
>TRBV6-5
ASSYSRSMNTEAF
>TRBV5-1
ASVSGANVLT
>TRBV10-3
AISTSAELGYNEQF
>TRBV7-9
ASSLTTSGRTANYGYT
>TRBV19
ASQGAGANVLT
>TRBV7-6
ASSPRLQREGNTQY
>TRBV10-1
ASSQVGSAGNEQF
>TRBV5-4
ASSPSTSSSYNEQF
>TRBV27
ASSRTEYQETQY
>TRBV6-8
ASSNGAIISGNTIY
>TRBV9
ASGVSGYYNEQF
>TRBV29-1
SGTSLETQY
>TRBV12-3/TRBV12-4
ASSLRNWVANQPQH
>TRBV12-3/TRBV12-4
ASSLFDGREKLF
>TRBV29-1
SAGVPAGEQF
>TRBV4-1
ASSQGIQVA
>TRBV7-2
ASSLGGTLNTEAF
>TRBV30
AWKPVAGGGEQF
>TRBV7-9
ASSSLQGGLCPSFATNEKLF
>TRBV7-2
ASSAGSYNEQF
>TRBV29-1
STSDRGVGETQY